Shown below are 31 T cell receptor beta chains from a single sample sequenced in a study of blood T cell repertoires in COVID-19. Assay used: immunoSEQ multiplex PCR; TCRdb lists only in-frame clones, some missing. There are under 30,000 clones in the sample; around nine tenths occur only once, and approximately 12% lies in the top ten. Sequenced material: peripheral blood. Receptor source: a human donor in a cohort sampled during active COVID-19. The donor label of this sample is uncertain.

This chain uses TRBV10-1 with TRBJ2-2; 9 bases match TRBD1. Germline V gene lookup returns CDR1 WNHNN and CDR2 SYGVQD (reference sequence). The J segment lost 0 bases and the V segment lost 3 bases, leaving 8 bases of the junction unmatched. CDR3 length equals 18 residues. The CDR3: CASSDHLRDRANTGELFF. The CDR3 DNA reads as TGCGCCAGCAGTGATCATCTGCGGGACAGGGCGAACACCGGGGAGCTGTTTTTT.

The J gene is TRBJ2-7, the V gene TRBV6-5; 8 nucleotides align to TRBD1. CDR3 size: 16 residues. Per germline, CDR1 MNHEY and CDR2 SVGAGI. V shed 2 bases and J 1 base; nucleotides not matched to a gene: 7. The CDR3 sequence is CASSYEDRGYSYEQYF. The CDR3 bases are TGTGCCAGCAGTTACGAAGACAGGGGATATTCCTACGAGCAGTACTTC.

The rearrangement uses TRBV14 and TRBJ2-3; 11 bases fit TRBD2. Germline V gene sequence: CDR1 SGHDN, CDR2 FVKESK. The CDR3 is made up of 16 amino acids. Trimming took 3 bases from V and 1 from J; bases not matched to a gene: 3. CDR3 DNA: TGTGCCAGCAGCCAGCTACTAGCGGGAGGCACAGATACGCAGTATTTT. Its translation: CASSQLLAGGTDTQYF. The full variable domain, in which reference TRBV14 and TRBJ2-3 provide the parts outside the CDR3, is EAGVTQFPSHSVIEKGQTVTLRCDPISGHDNLYWYRRVMGKEIKFLLHFVKESKQDESGMPNNRFLAERTGGTYSTLKVQPAELEDSGVYFCASSQLLAGGTDTQYFGPGTRLTVL.

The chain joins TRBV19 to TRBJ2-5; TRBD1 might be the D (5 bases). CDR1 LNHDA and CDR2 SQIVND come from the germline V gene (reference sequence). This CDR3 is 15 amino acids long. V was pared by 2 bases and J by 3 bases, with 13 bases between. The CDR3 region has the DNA TGTGCCAGTAGTATAACAGGCACAGGAAAAGAGACCCAGTACTTC. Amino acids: CASSITGTGKETQYF.

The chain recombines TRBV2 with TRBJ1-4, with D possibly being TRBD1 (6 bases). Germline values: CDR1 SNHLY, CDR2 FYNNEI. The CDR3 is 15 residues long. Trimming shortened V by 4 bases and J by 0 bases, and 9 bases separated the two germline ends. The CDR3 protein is CASSGQAATNEKLFF. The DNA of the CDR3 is TGTGCCAGCAGTGGACAGGCGGCAACTAATGAAAAACTGTTTTTT.

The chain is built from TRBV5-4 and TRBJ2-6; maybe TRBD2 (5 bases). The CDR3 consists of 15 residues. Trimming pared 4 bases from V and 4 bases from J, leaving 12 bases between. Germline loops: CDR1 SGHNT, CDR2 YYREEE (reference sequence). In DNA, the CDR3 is TGTGCCAGCAGCCGGACGGACTCGGGGGCCAACGTCCTGACTTTC. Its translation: CASSRTDSGANVLTF.

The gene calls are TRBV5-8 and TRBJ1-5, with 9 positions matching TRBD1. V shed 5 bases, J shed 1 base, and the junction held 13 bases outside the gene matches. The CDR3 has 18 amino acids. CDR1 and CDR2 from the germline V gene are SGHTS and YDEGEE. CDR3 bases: TGTGCCAGCAGTCGCGGCCCGACGACAGGGGGGAGCAATCAGCCCCAGCATTTT. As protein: CASSRGPTTGGSNQPQHF.

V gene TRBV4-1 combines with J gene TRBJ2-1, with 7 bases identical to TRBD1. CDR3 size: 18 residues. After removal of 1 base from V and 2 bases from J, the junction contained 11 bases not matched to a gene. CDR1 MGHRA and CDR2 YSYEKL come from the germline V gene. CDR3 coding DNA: TGCGCCAGCAGCCAAGGACGGGGTCAGCAGGGGGCCTACAATGAGCAGTTCTTC. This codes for CASSQGRGQQGAYNEQFF.

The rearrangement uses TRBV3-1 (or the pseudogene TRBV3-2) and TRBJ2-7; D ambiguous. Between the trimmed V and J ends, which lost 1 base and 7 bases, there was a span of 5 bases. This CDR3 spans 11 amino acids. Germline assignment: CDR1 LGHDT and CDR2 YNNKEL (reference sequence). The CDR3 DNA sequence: TGTGCCAGCAGCCAAGGCGCAGAGCAGTACTTC. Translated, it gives CASSQGAEQYF.

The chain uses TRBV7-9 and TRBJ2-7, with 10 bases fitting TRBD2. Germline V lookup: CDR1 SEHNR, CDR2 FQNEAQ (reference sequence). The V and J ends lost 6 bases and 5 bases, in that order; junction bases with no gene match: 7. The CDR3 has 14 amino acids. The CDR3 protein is CASRPSGSGDEQYF. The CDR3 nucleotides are TGTGCCAGCAGACCTAGCGGGAGTGGAGACGAGCAGTACTTC.

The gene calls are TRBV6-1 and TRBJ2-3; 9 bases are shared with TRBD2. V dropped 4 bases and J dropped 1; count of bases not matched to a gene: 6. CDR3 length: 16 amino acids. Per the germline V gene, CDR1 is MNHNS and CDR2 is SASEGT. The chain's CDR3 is CASSARRTSGTDTQYF. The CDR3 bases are TGTGCCAGCAGTGCGCGTCGGACTAGCGGCACAGATACGCAGTATTTT.

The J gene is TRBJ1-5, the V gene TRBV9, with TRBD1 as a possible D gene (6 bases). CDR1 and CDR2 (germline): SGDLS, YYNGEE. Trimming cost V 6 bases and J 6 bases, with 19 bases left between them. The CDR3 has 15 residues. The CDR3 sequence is CASNTDGGGGQPQHF. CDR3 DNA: TGTGCCAGCAACACCGACGGGGGAGGGGGTCAGCCCCAGCATTTT.

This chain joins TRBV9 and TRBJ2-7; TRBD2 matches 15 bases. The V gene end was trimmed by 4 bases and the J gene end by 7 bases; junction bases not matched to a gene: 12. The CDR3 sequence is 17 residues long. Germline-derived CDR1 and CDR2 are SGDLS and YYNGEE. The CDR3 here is CASSPGLAGGRLREQYF. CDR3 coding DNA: TGTGCCAGCAGCCCCGGACTAGCGGGAGGGCGTTTAAGGGAGCAGTACTTC. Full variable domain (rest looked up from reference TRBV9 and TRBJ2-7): DSGVTQTPKHLITATGQRVTLRCSPRSGDLSVYWYQQSLDQGLQFLIQYYNGEERAKGNILERFSAQQFPDLHSELNLSSLELGDSALYFCASSPGLAGGRLREQYFGPGTRLTVT.

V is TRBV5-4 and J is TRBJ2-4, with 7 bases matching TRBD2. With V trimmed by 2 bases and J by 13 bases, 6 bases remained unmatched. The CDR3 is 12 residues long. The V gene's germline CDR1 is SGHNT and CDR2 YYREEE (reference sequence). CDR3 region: CASSFPGLEQYF. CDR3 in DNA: TGTGCCAGCAGCTTCCCCGGACTAGAGCAGTACTTC.

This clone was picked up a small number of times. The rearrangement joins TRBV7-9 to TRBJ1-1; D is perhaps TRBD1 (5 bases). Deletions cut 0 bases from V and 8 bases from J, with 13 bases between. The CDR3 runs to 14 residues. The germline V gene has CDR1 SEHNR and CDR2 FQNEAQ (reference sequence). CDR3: CASSLAYDRAEAFF. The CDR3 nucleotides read TGTGCCAGCAGCTTAGCGTACGACAGAGCCGAAGCTTTCTTT. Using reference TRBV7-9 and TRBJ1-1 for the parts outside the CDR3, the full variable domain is DTGVSQNPRHKITKRGQNVTFRCDPISEHNRLYWYRQTLGQGPEFLTYFQNEAQLEKSRLLSDRFSAERPKGSFSTLEIQRTEQGDSAMYLCASSLAYDRAEAFFGQGTRLTVV.

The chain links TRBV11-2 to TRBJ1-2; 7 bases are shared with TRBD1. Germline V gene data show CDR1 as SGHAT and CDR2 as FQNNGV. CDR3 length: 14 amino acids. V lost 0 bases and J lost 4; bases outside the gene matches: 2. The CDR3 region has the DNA TGTGCCAGCAGCTTAGACGACAGGGTCTATGGCTACACCTTC. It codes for CASSLDDRVYGYTF.

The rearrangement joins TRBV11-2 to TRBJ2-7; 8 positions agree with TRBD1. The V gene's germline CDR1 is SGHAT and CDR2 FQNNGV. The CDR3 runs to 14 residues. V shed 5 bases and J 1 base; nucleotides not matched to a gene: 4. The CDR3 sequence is CASSRGQGSYEQYF. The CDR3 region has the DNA TGTGCCAGCAGCCGTGGACAGGGTTCCTACGAGCAGTACTTC.

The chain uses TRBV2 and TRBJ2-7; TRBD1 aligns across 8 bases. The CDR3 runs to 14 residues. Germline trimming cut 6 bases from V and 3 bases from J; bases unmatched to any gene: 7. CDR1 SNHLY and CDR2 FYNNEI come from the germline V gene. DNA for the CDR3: TGTGCCAGCAGGCGGGACAGGACGATCTACGAGCAGTACTTC. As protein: CASRRDRTIYEQYF.

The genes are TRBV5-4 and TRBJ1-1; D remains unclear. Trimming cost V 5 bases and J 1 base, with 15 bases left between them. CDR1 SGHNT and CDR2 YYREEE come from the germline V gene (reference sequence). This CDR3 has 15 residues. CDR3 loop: CASRPPGWGNTEAFF. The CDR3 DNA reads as TGTGCCAGCAGGCCCCCGGGGTGGGGGAACACTGAAGCTTTCTTT.

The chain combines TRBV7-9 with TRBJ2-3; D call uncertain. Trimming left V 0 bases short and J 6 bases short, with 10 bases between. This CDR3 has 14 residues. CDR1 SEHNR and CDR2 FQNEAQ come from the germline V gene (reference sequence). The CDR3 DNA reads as TGTGCCAGCAGCTTAGCGTGGCTAGGTGATACGCAGTATTTT. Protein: CASSLAWLGDTQYF.

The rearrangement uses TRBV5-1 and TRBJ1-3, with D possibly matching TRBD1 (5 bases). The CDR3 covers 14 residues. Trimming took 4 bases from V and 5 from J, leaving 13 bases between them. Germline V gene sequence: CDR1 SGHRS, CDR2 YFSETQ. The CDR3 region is CASSPGESRNTIYF. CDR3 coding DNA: TGCGCCAGCAGCCCGGGGGAGTCCAGAAACACCATATATTTT.

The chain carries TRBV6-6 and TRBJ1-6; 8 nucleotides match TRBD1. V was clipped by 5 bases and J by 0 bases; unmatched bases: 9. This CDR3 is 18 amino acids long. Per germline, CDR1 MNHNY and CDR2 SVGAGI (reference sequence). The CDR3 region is CASSQRTGTSSYNSPLHF. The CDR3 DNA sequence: TGTGCCAGCAGTCAAAGGACAGGGACGAGCTCCTATAATTCACCCCTCCACTTT.

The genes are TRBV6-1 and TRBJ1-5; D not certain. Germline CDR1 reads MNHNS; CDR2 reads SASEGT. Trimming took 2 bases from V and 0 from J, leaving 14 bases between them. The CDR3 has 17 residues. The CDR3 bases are TGTGCCAGCAGTGAAACGGGAAGGTACGGTAGCAATCAGCCCCAGCATTTT. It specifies CASSETGRYGSNQPQHF.

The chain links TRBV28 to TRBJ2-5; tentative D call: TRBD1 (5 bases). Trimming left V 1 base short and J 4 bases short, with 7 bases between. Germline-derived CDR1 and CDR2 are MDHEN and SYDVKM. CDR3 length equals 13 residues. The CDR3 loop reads CASSLSGLETQYF. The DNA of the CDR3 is TGTGCCAGCAGTTTATCAGGGCTAGAGACCCAGTACTTC. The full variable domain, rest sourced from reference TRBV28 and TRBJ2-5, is DVKVTQSSRYLVKRTGEKVFLECVQDMDHENMFWYRQDPGLGLRLIYFSYDVKMKEKGDIPEGYSVSREKKERFSLILESASTNQTSMYLCASSLSGLETQYFGPGTRLLVL.

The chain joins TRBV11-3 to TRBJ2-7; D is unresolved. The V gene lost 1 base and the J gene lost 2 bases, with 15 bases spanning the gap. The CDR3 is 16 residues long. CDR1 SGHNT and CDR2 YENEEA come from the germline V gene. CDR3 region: CASSLVSITSTYEQYF. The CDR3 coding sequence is TGTGCCAGCAGCTTAGTCTCCATTACTTCGACCTACGAGCAGTACTTC.

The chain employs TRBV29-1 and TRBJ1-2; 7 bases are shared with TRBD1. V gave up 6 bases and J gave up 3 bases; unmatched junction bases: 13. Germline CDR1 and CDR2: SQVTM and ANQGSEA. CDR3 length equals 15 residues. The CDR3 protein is CSVREVRGPHYGYTF. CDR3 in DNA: TGCAGCGTCCGAGAGGTTAGGGGGCCTCACTATGGCTACACCTTC.

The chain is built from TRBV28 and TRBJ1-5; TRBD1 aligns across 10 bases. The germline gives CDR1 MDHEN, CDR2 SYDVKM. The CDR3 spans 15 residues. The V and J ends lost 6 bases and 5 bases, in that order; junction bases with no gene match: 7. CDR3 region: CASSSTGGADQPQHF. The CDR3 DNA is TGTGCCAGCAGCTCGACAGGGGGCGCGGATCAGCCCCAGCATTTT.

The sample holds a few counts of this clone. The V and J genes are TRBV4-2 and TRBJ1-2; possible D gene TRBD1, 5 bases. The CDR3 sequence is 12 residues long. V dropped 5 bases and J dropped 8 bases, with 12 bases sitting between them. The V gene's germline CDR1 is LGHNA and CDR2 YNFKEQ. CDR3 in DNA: TGTGCCAGCAGCAAGGGGCCGTGGGGCTACACCTTC. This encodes CASSKGPWGYTF.

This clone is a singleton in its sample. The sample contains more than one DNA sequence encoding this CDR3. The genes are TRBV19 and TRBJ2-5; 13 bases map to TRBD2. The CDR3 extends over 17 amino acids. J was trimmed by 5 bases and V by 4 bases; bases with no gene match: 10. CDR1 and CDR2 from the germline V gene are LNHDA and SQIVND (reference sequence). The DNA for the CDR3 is TGTGCCAGTAGTACAGGACTAGCGGGAGTCCCGGAGGAGACCCAGTACTTC. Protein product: CASSTGLAGVPEETQYF.

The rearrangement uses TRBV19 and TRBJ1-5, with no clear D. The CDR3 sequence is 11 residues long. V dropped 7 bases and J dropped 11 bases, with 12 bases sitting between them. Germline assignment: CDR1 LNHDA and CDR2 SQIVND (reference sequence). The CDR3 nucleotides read TGTGCCAGTACCCGGAACCAGGCCCAGCATTTT. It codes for CASTRNQAQHF.

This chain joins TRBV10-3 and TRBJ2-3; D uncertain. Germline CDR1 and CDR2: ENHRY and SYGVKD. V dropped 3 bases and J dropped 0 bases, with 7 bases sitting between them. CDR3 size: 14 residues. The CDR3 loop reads CAISDRESTDTQYF. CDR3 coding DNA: TGTGCCATCAGTGACCGCGAAAGCACAGATACGCAGTATTTT.